This T cell receptor beta chain derives from a study of T cell responses to AZD1222 COVID-19 vaccine. Overall study findings and caveats: There were vaccine-associated CD4 TCRs across spike, dominant at 160-218 and 743-854. After two AZD1222 doses, spike-specific TCR breadth and depth rose versus day 0. Unmutated regions of variants are reportedly targeted by nearly half of spike-specific TCRs. No repertoire was sampled before or during the peak T cell response, only after it.

A remark on this clone: The antigen is unknown.

TCRdb keeps only in-frame clones here, not all; method: immunoSEQ multiplex PCR. The sample holds about 85,000 clones; roughly 89% are singletons and the top ten take approximately 2%. This sequence originates from an adult in good health. This material consisted of peripheral blood, taken on day 0 of AZD1222 vaccination.

The CDR3 loop reads CASSRDRINNEQFF. CDR3 coding DNA: TGTGCCAGCAGCCGGGACCGAATAAACAATGAGCAGTTCTTC. The chain employs TRBV27 and TRBJ2-1; D is possibly TRBD1 or TRBD2 (5 bases each). This CDR3 comprises 14 residues. V dropped 6 bases and J dropped 5 bases, with 14 bases sitting between them. Germline-derived CDR1 and CDR2 are MNHEY and SMNVEV (reference sequence).